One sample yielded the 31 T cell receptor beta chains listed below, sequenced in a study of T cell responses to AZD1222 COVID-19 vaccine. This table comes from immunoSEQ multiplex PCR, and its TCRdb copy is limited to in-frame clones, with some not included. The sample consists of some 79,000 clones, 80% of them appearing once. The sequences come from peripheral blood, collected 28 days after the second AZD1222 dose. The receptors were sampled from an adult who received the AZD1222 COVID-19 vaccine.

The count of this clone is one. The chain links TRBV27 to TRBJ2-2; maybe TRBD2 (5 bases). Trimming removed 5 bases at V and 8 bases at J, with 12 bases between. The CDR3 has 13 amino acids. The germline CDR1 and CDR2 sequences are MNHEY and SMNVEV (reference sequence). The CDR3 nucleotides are TGTGCCAGCAGTCCGCGGGTTACAGGGGAGCTGTTTTTT. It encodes CASSPRVTGELFF.

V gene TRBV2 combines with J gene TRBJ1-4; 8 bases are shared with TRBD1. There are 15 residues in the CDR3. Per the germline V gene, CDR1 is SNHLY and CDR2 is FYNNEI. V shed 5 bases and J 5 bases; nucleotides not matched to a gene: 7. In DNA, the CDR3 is TGTGCCAGCAGTCCGGACAGGGTGGAGAATGAAAAACTGTTTTTT. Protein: CASSPDRVENEKLFF.

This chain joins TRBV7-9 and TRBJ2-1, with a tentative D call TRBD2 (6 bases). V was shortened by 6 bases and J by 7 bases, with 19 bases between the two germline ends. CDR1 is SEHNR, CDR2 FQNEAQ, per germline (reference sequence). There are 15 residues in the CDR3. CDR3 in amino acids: CASSGGTVLLNEQFF. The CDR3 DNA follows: TGTGCCAGCAGTGGAGGGACTGTGTTGTTAAATGAGCAGTTCTTC.

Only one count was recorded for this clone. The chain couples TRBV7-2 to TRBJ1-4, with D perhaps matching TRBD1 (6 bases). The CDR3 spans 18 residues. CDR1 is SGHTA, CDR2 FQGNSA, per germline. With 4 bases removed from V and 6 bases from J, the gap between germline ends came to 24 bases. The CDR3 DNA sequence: TGTGCCAGCAGCTCGGGTTGGGCAGGGGACGGAGGCGATGAAAAACTGTTTTTT. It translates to CASSSGWAGDGGDEKLFF.

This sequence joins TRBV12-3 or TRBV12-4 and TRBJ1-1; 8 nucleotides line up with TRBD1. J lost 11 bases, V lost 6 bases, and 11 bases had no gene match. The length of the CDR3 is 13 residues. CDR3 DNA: TGTGCCAGCAGGACGGACAGGGCGGCATGGGCTTTCTTT. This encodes CASRTDRAAWAFF.

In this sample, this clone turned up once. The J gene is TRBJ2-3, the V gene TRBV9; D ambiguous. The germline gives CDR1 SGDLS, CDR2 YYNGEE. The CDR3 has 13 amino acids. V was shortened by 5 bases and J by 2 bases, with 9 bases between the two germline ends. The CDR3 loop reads CASSRLDTDTQYF. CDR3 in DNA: TGTGCCAGCAGTCGGCTAGACACAGATACGCAGTATTTT.

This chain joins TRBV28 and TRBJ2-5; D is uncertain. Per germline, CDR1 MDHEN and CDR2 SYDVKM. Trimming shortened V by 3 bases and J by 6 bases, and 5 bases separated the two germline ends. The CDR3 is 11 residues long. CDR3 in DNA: TGTGCCAGCAGTTTGAAAAAGACCCAGTACTTC. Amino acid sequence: CASSLKKTQYF.

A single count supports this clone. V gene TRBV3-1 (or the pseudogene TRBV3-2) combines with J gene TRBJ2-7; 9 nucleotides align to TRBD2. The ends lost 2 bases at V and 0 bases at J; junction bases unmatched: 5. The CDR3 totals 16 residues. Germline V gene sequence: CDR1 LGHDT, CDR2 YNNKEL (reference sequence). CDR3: CASSQRTSEHSYEQYF. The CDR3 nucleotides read TGTGCCAGCAGCCAACGGACTAGCGAACACTCCTACGAGCAGTACTTC.

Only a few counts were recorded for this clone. The CDR3 is CASSLAISGGQETQYF. The CDR3 DNA reads as TGCGCCAGCAGCTTGGCCATCAGCGGGGGGCAAGAGACCCAGTACTTC. V and J are TRBV5-1 and TRBJ2-5, with TRBD2 matching over 9 bases. The V gene's germline CDR1 is SGHRS and CDR2 YFSETQ. The V gene end was trimmed by 0 bases and the J gene end by 2 bases; junction bases not matched to a gene: 5. CDR3 length equals 16 residues. The full variable domain, in which reference TRBV5-1 and TRBJ2-5 provide the parts outside the CDR3, is KAGVTQTPRYLIKTRGQQVTLSCSPISGHRSVSWYQQTPGQGLQFLFEYFSETQRNKGNFPGRFSGRQFSNSRSEMNVSTLELGDSALYLCASSLAISGGQETQYFGPGTRLLVL.

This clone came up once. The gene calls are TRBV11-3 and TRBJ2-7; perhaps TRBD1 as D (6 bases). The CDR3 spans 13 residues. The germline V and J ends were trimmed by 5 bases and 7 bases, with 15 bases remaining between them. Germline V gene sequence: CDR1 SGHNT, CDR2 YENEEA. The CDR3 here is CASSMVQGTEQYF. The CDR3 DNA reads TGTGCCAGCAGCATGGTACAGGGAACAGAGCAGTACTTC.

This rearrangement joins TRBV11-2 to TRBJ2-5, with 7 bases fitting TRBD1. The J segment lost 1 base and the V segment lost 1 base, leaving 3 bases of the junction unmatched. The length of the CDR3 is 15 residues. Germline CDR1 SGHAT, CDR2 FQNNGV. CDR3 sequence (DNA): TGTGCCAGCAGCTTAGGGGGACAGTTCCAAGAGACCCAGTACTTC. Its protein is CASSLGGQFQETQYF.

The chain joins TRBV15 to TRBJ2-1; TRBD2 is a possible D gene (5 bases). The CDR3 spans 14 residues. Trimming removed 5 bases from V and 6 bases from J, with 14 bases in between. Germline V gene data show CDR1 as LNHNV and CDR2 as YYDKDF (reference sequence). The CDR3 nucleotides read TGTGCCACCAGCGATCGGACGCGGGTCAATGAGCAGTTCTTC. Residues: CATSDRTRVNEQFF.

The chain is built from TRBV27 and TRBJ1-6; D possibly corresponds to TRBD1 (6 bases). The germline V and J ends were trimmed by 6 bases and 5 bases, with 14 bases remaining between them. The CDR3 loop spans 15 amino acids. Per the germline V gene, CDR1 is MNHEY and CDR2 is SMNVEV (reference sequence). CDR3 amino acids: CASRVSDRNNSPLHF. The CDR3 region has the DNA TGTGCCAGCAGGGTTTCGGACAGAAATAATTCACCCCTCCACTTT.

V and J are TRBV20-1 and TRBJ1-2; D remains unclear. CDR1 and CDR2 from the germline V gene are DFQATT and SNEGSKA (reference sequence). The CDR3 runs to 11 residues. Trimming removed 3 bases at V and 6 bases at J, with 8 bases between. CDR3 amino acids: CSASWWDGYTF. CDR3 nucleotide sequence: TGCAGTGCTAGTTGGTGGGATGGCTACACCTTC.

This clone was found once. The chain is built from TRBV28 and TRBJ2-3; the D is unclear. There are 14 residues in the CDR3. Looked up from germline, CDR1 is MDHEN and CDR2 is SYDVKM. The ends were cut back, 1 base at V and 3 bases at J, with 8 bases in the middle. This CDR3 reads CASSLLGRTDTQYF. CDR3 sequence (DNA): TGTGCCAGCAGTTTATTGGGAAGAACAGATACGCAGTATTTT.

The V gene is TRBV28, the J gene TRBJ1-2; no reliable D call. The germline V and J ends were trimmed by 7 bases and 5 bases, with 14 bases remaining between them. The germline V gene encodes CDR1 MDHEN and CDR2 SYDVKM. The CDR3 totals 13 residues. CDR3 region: CASTRGGNYGYTF. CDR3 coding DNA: TGTGCCAGCACTCGGGGAGGGAATTATGGCTACACCTTC.

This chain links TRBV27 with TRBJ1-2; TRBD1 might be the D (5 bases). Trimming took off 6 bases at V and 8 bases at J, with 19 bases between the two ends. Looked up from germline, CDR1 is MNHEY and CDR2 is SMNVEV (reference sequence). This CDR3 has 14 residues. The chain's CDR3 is CASRDRDRKGGYTF. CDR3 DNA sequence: TGTGCCAGCAGGGATCGGGACCGCAAAGGGGGCTACACCTTC.

Here the CDR3 reads CASGRTSGYNEQFF. CDR3 nucleotides: TGTGCCAGCGGACGGACTAGCGGTTACAATGAGCAGTTCTTC. The chain uses TRBV6-5 and TRBJ2-1; 10 bases line up with TRBD2. CDR1 is MNHEY and CDR2 is SVGAGI in the germline V gene. J was trimmed by 4 bases and V by 8 bases; bases with no gene match: 5. This CDR3 region has 14 residues.

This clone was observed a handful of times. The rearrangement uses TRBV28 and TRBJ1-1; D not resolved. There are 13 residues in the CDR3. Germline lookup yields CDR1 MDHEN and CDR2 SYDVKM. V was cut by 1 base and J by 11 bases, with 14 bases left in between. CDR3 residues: CASSLSSGWEAFF. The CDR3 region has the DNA TGTGCCAGCAGTTTATCCAGCGGTTGGGAGGCTTTCTTT.

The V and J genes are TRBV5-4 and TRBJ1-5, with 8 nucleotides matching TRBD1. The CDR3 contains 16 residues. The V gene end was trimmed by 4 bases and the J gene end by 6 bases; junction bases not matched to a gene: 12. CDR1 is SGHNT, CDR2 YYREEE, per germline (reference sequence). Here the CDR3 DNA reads TGTGCCAGCAGCCCGTGGTGGCAGGGGGCTCGTCAGCCCCAGCATTTT. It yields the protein CASSPWWQGARQPQHF.

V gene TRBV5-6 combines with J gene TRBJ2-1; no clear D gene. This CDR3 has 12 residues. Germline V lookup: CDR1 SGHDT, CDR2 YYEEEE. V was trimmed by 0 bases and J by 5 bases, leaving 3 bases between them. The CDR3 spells CASSLGNNEQFF. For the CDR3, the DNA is TGTGCCAGCAGCTTGGGGAACAATGAGCAGTTCTTC.

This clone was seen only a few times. The CDR3 sequence is CASSVLSGPSSGANVLTF. The CDR3 nucleotides are TGTGCCAGCAGCGTACTATCAGGGCCCTCCTCTGGGGCCAACGTCCTGACTTTC. V and J are TRBV9 and TRBJ2-6; TRBD1 is a possible D gene (5 bases). This CDR3 contains 18 residues. Trimming stripped 1 base from V and 0 bases from J, with 14 bases between. Germline lookup yields CDR1 SGDLS and CDR2 YYNGEE.

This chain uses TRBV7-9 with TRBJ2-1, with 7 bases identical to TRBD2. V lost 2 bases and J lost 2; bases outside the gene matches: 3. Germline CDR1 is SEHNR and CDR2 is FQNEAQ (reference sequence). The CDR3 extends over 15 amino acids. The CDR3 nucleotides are TGTGCCAGCAGCTTACAGCGGGGTCCCTACAATGAGCAGTTCTTC. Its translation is CASSLQRGPYNEQFF.

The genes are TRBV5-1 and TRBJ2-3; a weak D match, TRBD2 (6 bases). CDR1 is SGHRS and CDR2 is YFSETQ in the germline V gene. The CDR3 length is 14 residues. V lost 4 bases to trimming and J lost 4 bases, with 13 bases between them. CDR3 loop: CASSLGLASDTQYF. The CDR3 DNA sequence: TGCGCCAGCAGCCTGGGACTGGCGTCAGATACGCAGTATTTT.

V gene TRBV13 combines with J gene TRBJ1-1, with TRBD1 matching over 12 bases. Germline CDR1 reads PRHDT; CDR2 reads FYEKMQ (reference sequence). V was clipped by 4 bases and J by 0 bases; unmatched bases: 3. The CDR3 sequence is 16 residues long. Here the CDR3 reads CASSWGTGGMNTEAFF. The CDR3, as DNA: TGTGCCAGCAGCTGGGGGACAGGGGGCATGAACACTGAAGCTTTCTTT.

The CDR3 DNA sequence: TGTGCCTGCGGGGGGGGCTACAATGAGCAGTTCTTC. Residues: CACGGGYNEQFF. The gene calls are TRBV30 and TRBJ2-1, with TRBD2 identical over 8 bases. V was pared by 6 bases and J by 3 bases, with 1 base of the junction left unmatched. Germline CDR1 and CDR2: GTSNPN and SVGIG (reference sequence). The CDR3 is 12 amino acids.

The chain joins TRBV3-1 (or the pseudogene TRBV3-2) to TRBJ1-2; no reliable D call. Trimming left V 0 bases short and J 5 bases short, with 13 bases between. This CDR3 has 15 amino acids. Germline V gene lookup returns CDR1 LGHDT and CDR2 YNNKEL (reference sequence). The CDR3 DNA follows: TGTGCCAGCAGCCAAGATGCTGCGGGGATTTATGGCTACACCTTC. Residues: CASSQDAAGIYGYTF.

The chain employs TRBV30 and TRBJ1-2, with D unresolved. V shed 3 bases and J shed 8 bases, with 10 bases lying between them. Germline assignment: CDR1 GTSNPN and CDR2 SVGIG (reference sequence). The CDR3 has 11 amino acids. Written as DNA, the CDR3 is TGTGCCTGGAGACGTAGTGGAGGCTACACCTTC. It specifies CAWRRSGGYTF.

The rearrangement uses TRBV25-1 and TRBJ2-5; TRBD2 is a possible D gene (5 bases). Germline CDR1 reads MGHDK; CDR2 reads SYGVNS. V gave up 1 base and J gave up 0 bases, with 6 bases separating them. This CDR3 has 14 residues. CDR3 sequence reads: CASSESGNQETQYF. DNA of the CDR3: TGTGCCAGCAGTGAATCGGGGAACCAAGAGACCCAGTACTTC. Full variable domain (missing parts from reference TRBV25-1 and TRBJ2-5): EADIYQTPRYLVIGTGKKITLECSQTMGHDKMYWYQQDPGMELHLIHYSYGVNSTEKGDLSSESTVSRIRTEHFPLTLESARPSHTSQYLCASSESGNQETQYFGPGTRLLVL.

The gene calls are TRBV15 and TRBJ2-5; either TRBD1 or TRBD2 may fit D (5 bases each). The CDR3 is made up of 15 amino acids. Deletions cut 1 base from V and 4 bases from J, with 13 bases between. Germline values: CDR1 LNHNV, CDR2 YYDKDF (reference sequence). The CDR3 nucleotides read TGTGCCACCAGCAGAGGAGGGCGAGGGGTAGAGACCCAGTACTTC. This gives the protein CATSRGGRGVETQYF.

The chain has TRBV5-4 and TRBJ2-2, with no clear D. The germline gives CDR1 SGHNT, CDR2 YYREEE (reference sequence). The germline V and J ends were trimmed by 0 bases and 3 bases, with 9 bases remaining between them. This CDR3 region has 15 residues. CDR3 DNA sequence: TGTGCCAGCAGCTTGGGAGCTGGGGACACCGGGGAGCTGTTTTTT. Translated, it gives CASSLGAGDTGELFF.